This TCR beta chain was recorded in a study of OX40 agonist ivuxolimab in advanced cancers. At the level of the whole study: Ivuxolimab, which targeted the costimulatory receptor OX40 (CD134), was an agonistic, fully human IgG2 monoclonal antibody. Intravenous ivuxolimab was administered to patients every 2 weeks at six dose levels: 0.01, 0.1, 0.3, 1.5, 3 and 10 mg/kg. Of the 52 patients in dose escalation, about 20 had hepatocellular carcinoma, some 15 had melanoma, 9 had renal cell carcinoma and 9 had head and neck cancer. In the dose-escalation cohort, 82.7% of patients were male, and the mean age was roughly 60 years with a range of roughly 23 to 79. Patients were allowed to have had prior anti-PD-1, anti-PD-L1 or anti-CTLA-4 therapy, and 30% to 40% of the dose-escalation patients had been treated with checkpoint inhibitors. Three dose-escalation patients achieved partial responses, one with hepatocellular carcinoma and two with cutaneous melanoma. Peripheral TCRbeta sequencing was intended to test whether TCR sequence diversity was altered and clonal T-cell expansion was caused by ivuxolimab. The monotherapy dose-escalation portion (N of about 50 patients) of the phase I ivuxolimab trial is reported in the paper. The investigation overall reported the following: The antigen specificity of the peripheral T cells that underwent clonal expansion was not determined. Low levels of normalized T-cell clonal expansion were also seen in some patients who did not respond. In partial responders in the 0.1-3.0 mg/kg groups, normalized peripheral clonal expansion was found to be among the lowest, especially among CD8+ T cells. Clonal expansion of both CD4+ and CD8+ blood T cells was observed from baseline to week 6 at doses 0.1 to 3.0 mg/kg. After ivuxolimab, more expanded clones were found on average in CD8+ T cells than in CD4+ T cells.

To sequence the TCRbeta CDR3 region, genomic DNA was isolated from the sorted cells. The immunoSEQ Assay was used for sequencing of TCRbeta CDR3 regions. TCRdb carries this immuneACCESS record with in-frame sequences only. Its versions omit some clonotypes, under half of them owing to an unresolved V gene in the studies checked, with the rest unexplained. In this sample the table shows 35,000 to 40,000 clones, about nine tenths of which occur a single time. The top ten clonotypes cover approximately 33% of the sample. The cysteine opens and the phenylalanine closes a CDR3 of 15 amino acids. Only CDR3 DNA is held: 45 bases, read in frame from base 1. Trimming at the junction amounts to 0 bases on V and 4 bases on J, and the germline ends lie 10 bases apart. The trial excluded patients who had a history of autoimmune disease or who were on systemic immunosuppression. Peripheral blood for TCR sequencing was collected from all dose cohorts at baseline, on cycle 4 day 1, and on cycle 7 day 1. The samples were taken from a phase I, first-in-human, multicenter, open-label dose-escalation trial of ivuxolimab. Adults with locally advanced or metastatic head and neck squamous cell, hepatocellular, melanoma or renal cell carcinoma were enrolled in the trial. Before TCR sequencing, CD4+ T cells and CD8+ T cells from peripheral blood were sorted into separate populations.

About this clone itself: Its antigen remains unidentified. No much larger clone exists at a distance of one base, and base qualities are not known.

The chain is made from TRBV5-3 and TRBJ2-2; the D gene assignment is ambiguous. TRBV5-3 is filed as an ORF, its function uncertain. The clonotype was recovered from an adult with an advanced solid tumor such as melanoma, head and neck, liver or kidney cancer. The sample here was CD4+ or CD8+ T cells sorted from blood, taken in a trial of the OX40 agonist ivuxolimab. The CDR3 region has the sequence CARSLAIQATGELFF. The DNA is TGTGCCAGAAGCTTGGCGATCCAAGCCACCGGGGAGCTGTTTTTT.